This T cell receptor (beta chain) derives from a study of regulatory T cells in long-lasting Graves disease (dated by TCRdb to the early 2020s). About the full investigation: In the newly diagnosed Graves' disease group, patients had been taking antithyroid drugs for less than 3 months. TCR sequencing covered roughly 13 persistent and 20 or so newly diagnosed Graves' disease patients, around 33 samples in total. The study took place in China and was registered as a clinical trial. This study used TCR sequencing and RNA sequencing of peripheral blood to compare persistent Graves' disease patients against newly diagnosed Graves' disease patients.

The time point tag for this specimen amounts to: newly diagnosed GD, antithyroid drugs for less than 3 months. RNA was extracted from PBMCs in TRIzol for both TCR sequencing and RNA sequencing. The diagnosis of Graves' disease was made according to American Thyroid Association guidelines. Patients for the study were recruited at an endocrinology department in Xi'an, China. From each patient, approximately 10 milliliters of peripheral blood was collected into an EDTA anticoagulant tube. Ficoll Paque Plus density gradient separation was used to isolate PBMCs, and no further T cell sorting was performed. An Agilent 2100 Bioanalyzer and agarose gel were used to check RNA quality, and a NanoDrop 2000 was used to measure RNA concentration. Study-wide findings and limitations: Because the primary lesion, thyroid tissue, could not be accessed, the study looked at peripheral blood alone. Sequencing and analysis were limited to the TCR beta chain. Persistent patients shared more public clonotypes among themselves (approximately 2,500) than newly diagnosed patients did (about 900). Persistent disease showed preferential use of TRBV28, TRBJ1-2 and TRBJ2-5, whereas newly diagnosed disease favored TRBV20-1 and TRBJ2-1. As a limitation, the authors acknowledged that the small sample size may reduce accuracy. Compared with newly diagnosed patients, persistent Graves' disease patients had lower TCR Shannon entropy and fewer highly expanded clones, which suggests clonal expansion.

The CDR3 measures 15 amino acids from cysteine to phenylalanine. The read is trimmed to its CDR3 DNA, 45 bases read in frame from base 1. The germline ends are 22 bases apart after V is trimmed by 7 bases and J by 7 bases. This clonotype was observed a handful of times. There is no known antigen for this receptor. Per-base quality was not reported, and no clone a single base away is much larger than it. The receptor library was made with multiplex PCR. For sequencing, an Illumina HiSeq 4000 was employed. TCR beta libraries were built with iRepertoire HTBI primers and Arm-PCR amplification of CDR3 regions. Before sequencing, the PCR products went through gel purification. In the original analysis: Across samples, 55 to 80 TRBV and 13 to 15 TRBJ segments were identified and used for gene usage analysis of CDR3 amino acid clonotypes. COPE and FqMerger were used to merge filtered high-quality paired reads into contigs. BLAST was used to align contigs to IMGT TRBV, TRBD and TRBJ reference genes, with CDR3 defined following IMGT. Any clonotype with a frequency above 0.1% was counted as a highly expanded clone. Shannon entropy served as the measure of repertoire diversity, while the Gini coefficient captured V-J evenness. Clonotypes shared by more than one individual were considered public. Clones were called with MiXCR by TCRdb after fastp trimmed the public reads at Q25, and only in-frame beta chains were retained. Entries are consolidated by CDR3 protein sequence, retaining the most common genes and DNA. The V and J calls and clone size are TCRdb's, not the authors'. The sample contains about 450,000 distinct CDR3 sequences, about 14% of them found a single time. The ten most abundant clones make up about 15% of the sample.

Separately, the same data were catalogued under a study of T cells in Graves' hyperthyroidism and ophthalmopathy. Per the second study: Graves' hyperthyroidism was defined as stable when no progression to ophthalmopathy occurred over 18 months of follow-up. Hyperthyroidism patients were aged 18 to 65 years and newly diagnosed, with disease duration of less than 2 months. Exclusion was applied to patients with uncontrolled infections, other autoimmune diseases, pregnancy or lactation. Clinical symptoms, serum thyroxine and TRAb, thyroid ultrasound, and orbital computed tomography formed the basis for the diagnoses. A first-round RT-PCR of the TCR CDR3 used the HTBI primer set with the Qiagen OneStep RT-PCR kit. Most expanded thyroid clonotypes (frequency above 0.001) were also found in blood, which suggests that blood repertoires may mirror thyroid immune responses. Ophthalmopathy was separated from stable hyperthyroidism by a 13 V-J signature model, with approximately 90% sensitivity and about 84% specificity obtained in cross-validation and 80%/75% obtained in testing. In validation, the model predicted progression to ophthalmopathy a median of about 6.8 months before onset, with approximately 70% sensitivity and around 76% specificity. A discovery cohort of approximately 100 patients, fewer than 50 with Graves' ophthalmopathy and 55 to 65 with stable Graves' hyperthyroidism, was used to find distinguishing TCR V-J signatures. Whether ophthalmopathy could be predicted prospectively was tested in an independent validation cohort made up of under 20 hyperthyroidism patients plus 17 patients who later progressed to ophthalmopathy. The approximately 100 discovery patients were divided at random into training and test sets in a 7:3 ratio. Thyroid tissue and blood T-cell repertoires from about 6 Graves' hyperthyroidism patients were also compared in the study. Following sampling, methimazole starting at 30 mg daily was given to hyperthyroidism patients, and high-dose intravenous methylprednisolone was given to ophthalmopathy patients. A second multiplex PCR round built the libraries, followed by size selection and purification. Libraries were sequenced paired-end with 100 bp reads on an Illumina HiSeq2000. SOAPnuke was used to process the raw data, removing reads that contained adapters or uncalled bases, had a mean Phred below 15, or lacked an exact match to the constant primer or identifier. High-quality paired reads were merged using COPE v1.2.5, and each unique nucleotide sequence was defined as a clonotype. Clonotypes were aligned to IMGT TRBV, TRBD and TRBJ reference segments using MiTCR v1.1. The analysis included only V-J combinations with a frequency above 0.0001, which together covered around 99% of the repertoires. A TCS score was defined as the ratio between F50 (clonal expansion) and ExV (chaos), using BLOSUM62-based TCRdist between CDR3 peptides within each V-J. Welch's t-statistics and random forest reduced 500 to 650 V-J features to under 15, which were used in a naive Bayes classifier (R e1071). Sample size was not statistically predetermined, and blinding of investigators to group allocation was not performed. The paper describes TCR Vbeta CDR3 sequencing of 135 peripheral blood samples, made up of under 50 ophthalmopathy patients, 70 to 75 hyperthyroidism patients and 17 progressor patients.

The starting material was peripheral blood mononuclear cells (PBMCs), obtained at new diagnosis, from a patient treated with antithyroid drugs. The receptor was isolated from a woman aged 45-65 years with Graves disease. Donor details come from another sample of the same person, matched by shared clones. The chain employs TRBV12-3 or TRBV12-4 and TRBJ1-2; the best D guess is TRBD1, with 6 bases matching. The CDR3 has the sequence CASILGGGARSGYTF. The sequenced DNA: TGTGCCAGCATCCTAGGGGGGGGGGCTAGAAGTGGCTACACCTTC.